The 30 T cell receptor beta chains below were found in one sample sequenced in a study of CD8 T cells in ankylosing spondylitis (dated by TCRdb to 2017 to 2019). Broad study findings and their caveats: Blood from ankylosing spondylitis patients appeared to be characterized by a TCR beta motif composed of several highly homologous amino acid variants.

No cognate antigen is known for these TCRs. Library method: 5' RACE. Sequenced using an Illumina HiSeq 2500. The raw public data were reprocessed by TCRdb itself: fastp quality trimming at Q25, MiXCR clonotype calling, in-frame beta chains only. Every distinct CDR3 protein forms one entry, paired with its most common genes and DNA. The sample table lists a few hundred thousand distinct CDR3 sequences, 15% to 20% of them with a count of one. Of the sample, about 39% falls within the top ten clones. The sequencing sample was made of blood, either unsorted or a sorted T cell fraction (not recorded which). The receptor source for this set is a male donor with ankylosing spondylitis.

The chain combines TRBV19 with TRBJ2-1; D is uncertain. The CDR3 has 12 amino acids. Germline V CDR1 and CDR2: LNHDA, SQIVND (reference sequence). V was cut by 3 bases and J by 8 bases, with 8 bases left in between. As DNA, the CDR3 is TGTGCCAGTAGTATCCTAGATGATGAGCAGTTCTTC. It encodes CASSILDDEQFF.

CDR3 residues: CASSLLGGLADYNEQFF. The CDR3 DNA reads TGTGCCAGCAGCCTCCTCGGCGGACTAGCGGACTACAATGAGCAGTTCTTC. The chain links TRBV6-1 to TRBJ2-1; 10 nucleotides agree with TRBD2. V lost 6 bases to trimming and J lost 3 bases; unmatched junction nucleotides: 11. This CDR3 is 17 amino acids long. Germline lookup yields CDR1 MNHNS and CDR2 SASEGT.

This chain links TRBV27 with TRBJ2-7; 11 bases are a match to TRBD1. This CDR3 spans 14 amino acids. J was trimmed by 3 bases and V by 5 bases; bases with no gene match: 3. From germline, CDR1 is MNHEY and CDR2 SMNVEV (reference sequence). The CDR3 DNA reads TGTGCCAGCAGTATCGGGACAGGGGGCTACGAGCAGTACTTC. Protein product: CASSIGTGGYEQYF.

The chain combines TRBV7-9 with TRBJ2-5, with D hard to call. This CDR3 contains 15 residues. Germline-derived CDR1 and CDR2 are SEHNR and FQNEAQ (reference sequence). Trimming removed 4 bases from V and 1 base from J, with 13 bases in between. CDR3 loop: CASSSNHRLQETQYF. CDR3 coding DNA: TGTGCCAGCAGCTCCAACCATCGTCTCCAAGAGACCCAGTACTTC.

In this sample, this clonotype turned up a few times. The chain couples TRBV29-1 to TRBJ2-3; TRBD2 matches at 12 bases. The CDR3 length is 17 residues. J gave up 0 bases and V 2 bases, and 6 bases lay outside the gene matches. CDR1 SQVTM and CDR2 ANQGSEA come from the germline V gene. The CDR3 loop is CSVESGLAGTSTDTQYF. CDR3 sequence (DNA): TGCAGCGTTGAAAGCGGACTAGCGGGGACTAGCACAGATACGCAGTATTTT.

This clonotype has more than one count but fewer than ten. The V call is TRBV24-1, the J call TRBJ2-1, with 7 bases matching TRBD1. The CDR3 spans 17 residues. The germline V gene encodes CDR1 KGHDR and CDR2 SFDVKD. J gave up 2 bases and V 7 bases, and 13 bases lay outside the gene matches. Here the CDR3 DNA reads TGTGCCACCAGCTCCCCTCGACAGGGCCCCACCTACAATGAGCAGTTCTTC. Translation gives CATSSPRQGPTYNEQFF.

This clonotype has only a few counts. The chain couples TRBV29-1 to TRBJ2-1; TRBD2 aligns across 7 bases. Germline trimming cut 7 bases from V and 2 bases from J; bases unmatched to any gene: 8. This CDR3 has 14 amino acids. Germline CDR1 is SQVTM and CDR2 is ANQGSEA. CDR3 DNA: TGCAGCGGCAAGGTCCGGGGGGCCTACAATGAGCAGTTCTTC. Amino acid sequence: CSGKVRGAYNEQFF.

The chain joins TRBV6-2 or TRBV6-3 to TRBJ2-1; D call uncertain. The V gene lost 2 bases and the J gene lost 2 bases, with 4 bases spanning the gap. This CDR3 comprises 13 residues. Germline CDR1 is MNHEY and CDR2 is SVGEGT. The CDR3 loop is CASSYAAYNEQFF. CDR3 coding DNA: TGTGCCAGCAGTTACGCCGCCTACAATGAGCAGTTCTTC.

There are a few counts of this clonotype. The J gene is TRBJ2-3, the V gene TRBV3-1; D gene unclear. Trimming removed 4 bases at V and 1 base at J, with 6 bases between. The CDR3 contains 13 residues. CDR1 and CDR2 (germline): LGHDT, YNNKEL (reference sequence). The CDR3 sequence is CASSPQGTDTQYF. The CDR3 DNA follows: TGTGCCAGCAGCCCGCAGGGCACAGATACGCAGTATTTT.

The CDR3 loop is CASSQMRGRYNEQFF. The CDR3 coding sequence is TGTGCCAGCAGCCAGATGAGGGGGCGTTACAATGAGCAGTTCTTC. The rearrangement joins TRBV9 to TRBJ2-1; 7 bases agree with TRBD1. Trimming removed 4 bases from V and 4 bases from J; junction bases left unmatched: 8. There are 15 residues in the CDR3. Per the germline V gene, CDR1 is SGDLS and CDR2 is YYNGEE.

This sequence joins TRBV12-3 or TRBV12-4 and TRBJ1-1, with D maybe TRBD1 (6 bases). This CDR3 spans 13 amino acids. V lost 3 bases, J lost 6 bases, and 11 bases lay in between. The CDR3 DNA is TGTGCCAGCAGTTTCGCCAGGGGCGCTGAAGCTTTCTTT. This codes for CASSFARGAEAFF.

This sequence joins TRBV27 and TRBJ2-2, with D tentatively TRBD2 (6 bases). The germline V gene has CDR1 MNHEY and CDR2 SMNVEV (reference sequence). The length of the CDR3 is 16 residues. The V and J ends lost 3 bases and 1 base respectively, with 12 bases between them. The DNA of the CDR3 is TGTGCCAGCAGTTTTGTTCGGGAGCAGAACACCGGGGAGCTGTTTTTT. It codes for CASSFVREQNTGELFF.

The chain joins TRBV20-1 to TRBJ2-7, with D possibly TRBD2 on 6 matching bases. Germline V gene sequence: CDR1 DFQATT, CDR2 SNEGSKA (reference sequence). V lost 3 bases and J 3 bases, leaving 12 bases between the germline ends. The CDR3 has 13 residues. CDR3: CSARGRGSYEQYF. CDR3 bases: TGCAGTGCTAGGGGGCGGGGTAGCTACGAGCAGTACTTC.

This clonotype was counted between two and nine times. The chain recombines TRBV29-1 with TRBJ2-5; D possibly corresponds to TRBD2 (5 bases). This CDR3 has 13 residues. Trimming removed 6 bases from V and 4 bases from J, with 15 bases in between. CDR1 and CDR2 (germline): SQVTM, ANQGSEA. The CDR3 DNA follows: TGCAGCGTACCTAGCCGGAGCGGAGAGACCCAGTACTTC. Translating it yields CSVPSRSGETQYF.

The V gene is TRBV20-1, the J gene TRBJ1-2; 9 bases are a match to TRBD1. The CDR3 totals 15 residues. V shed 0 bases, J shed 4 bases, and the junction held 6 bases outside the gene matches. Germline loops: CDR1 DFQATT, CDR2 SNEGSKA (reference sequence). The DNA of the CDR3 is TGCAGTGCTAGAGATCGCGCACAGGGGGCCTATGGCTACACCTTC. Translated, it gives CSARDRAQGAYGYTF.

V and J are TRBV19 and TRBJ1-1, with D maybe TRBD1 (6 bases). Germline CDR1 and CDR2: LNHDA and SQIVND (reference sequence). Trimming removed 5 bases at V and 10 bases at J, with 14 bases between. CDR3 length: 12 amino acids. The CDR3 is CASSGGAGSAFF. The CDR3 nucleotides are TGTGCCAGTAGTGGGGGCGCAGGGTCAGCTTTCTTT. The variable domain in full, with the rest retrieved from reference TRBV19 and TRBJ1-1, is DGGITQSPKYLFRKEGQNVTLSCEQNLNHDAMYWYRQDPGQGLRLIYYSQIVNDFQKGDIAEGYSVSREKKESFPLTVTSAQKNPTAFYLCASSGGAGSAFFGQGTRLTVV.

The V call is TRBV5-1, the J call TRBJ1-1; 7 nucleotides agree with TRBD1. J gave up 7 bases and V 5 bases, and 5 bases lay outside the gene matches. Looked up from germline, CDR1 is SGHRS and CDR2 is YFSETQ. This CDR3 region has 12 residues. DNA of the CDR3: TGCGCCAGCAGGGAGGGGGCGAATGAAGCTTTCTTT. This codes for CASREGANEAFF.

In the case of this clonotype: One end of the junction fails to match germline, which may point to a read error. This chain uses TRBV3-1 with TRBJ2-1; D possibly corresponds to TRBD2 (5 bases). Germline CDR1 and CDR2: LGHDT and YNNKEL (reference sequence). The CDR3 totals 15 residues. The CDR3 is CATSQQRTSYNEQFF. The CDR3 DNA sequence: TGTGCCACCAGCCAACAGCGGACCTCCTACAATGAGCAGTTCTTC.

This clonotype was seen a few times. The rearrangement joins TRBV10-3 to TRBJ1-1; D ambiguous. Germline lookup yields CDR1 ENHRY and CDR2 SYGVKD. V gave up 4 bases and J gave up 7 bases, with 10 bases separating them. This CDR3 spans 12 amino acids. The CDR3 loop is CAISGSSGEAFF. The CDR3 DNA reads TGTGCCATCAGTGGATCAAGTGGTGAAGCTTTCTTT.

This clonotype appeared a few times. The rearrangement uses TRBV5-6 and TRBJ2-1; tentative D call: TRBD1 (6 bases). The V end was cut by 3 bases, the J end by 7 bases, with 11 bases between. The germline V gene encodes CDR1 SGHDT and CDR2 YYEEEE. The CDR3 runs 13 residues. CDR3 DNA: TGTGCCAGCAGCTCTGTGGGGGCGAATGAGCAGTTCTTC. This sequence encodes CASSSVGANEQFF.

In this sample, this clonotype turned up many times. The chain uses TRBV5-1 and TRBJ2-7; D gene unclear. The CDR3 totals 13 residues. Trimming cost V 0 bases and J 4 bases, with 8 bases left between them. The V gene's germline CDR1 is SGHRS and CDR2 YFSETQ. In nucleotides, the CDR3 is TGCGCCAGCAGCTTGGATTCCGGATACGAGCAGTACTTC. It codes for CASSLDSGYEQYF. Combining the CDR3 with reference TRBV5-1 and TRBJ2-7 gives the whole variable domain KAGVTQTPRYLIKTRGQQVTLSCSPISGHRSVSWYQQTPGQGLQFLFEYFSETQRNKGNFPGRFSGRQFSNSRSEMNVSTLELGDSALYLCASSLDSGYEQYFGPGTRLTVT.

The chain has TRBV6-1 and TRBJ2-2; 10 positions agree with TRBD2. With V trimmed by 6 bases and J by 7 bases, 11 bases remained unmatched. The germline CDR1 and CDR2 sequences are MNHNS and SASEGT. The CDR3 spans 16 residues. The CDR3 protein is CASSRFALAGIGELFF. The CDR3 nucleotides read TGTGCCAGCAGCCGTTTTGCACTAGCGGGGATCGGGGAGCTGTTTTTT.

The sample holds a few counts of this clonotype. The chain recombines TRBV5-6 with TRBJ2-5, with D maybe TRBD2 (6 bases). This CDR3 is built from 15 residues. Germline CDR1 is SGHDT and CDR2 is YYEEEE. V lost 3 bases, J lost 2 bases, and 14 bases lay in between. The CDR3 reads CASSWAPGTQETQYF. DNA of the CDR3: TGTGCCAGCAGCTGGGCCCCCGGGACTCAAGAGACCCAGTACTTC.

CDR3 sequence reads: CASSWTGAAEQYF. CDR3 in DNA: TGCGCCAGCAGCTGGACGGGGGCTGCCGAGCAGTACTTC. This chain uses TRBV5-1 with TRBJ2-7, with D possibly called TRBD1 or TRBD2 (6 bases each). Trimming removed 3 bases at V and 6 bases at J, with 13 bases between. Germline V gives CDR1 SGHRS, CDR2 YFSETQ. The CDR3 runs to 13 residues.

This sequence joins TRBV7-9 and TRBJ2-2, with D possibly being TRBD1 or TRBD2 (5 bases each). This CDR3 region has 15 residues. V shed 6 bases and J shed 3 bases, with 14 bases lying between them. Germline lookup yields CDR1 SEHNR and CDR2 FQNEAQ (reference sequence). The CDR3: CASRPQGPHTGELFF. CDR3 sequence (DNA): TGTGCCAGCAGACCCCAGGGACCGCACACCGGGGAGCTGTTTTTT.

This clonotype has more than one count but fewer than ten. The V and J genes are TRBV11-2 and TRBJ1-1; D ambiguous. Looked up from germline, CDR1 is SGHAT and CDR2 is FQNNGV. The CDR3 contains 15 residues. Between the trimmed V and J ends, which lost 3 bases and 1 base, there was a span of 12 bases. CDR3 in amino acids: CASSFTPAPNTEAFF. The DNA for the CDR3 is TGTGCCAGCAGCTTCACCCCGGCCCCGAACACTGAAGCTTTCTTT.

This clonotype was counted only a few times. V usage is TRBV9 and J usage is TRBJ1-1; 7 nucleotides match TRBD1. Germline V CDR1 and CDR2: SGDLS, YYNGEE. The CDR3 runs to 15 residues. J lost 0 bases, V lost 3 bases, and 5 bases had no gene match. The CDR3 protein is CASSDPTGLNTEAFF. The CDR3 coding sequence is TGTGCCAGCAGCGACCCGACAGGGTTGAACACTGAAGCTTTCTTT.

This clonotype was observed a few times. The DNA of the CDR3 is TGTGCCAGCAGTCCACACCCAGGCCAGCCCCAGCATTTT. Translation: CASSPHPGQPQHF. The chain joins TRBV6-6 to TRBJ1-5; D remains unclear. The germline CDR1 and CDR2 sequences are MNHNY and SVGAGI (reference sequence). The CDR3 runs 13 residues. V gave up 5 bases and J gave up 7 bases, with 12 bases separating them.

This chain connects TRBV19 to TRBJ2-3; D may be TRBD1 or TRBD2 (5 bases each). Trimming shortened V by 3 bases and J by 2 bases, and 15 bases separated the two germline ends. This CDR3 is built from 16 residues. CDR1 and CDR2 from the germline V gene are LNHDA and SQIVND (reference sequence). The DNA for the CDR3 is TGTGCCAGTAGTATGTTTGGGGGTGAGCTCACAGATACGCAGTATTTT. It is translated as CASSMFGGELTDTQYF.

This clonotype was seen a handful of times. The CDR3 reads CSARAREDRTESSYNSPLHF. CDR3 coding DNA: TGCAGTGCTAGGGCCAGGGAGGATAGAACCGAGAGCTCCTATAATTCACCCCTCCACTTT. The chain combines TRBV20-1 with TRBJ1-6; tentatively, D is TRBD1 (5 bases). V lost 3 bases, J lost 0 bases, and 24 bases lay in between. This CDR3 has 20 residues. Looked up from germline, CDR1 is DFQATT and CDR2 is SNEGSKA (reference sequence).